This T cell receptor beta chain is from a study of T cells in Graves' hyperthyroidism and ophthalmopathy (dated by TCRdb to between 2018 and 2021). Context from the whole study: Peripheral blood was collected at initial diagnosis, before any treatment. The study also compared thyroid tissue and blood T-cell repertoires from 6 or 7 Graves' hyperthyroidism patients. Following sampling, methimazole starting at 30 mg daily was given to hyperthyroidism patients, and high-dose intravenous methylprednisolone was given to ophthalmopathy patients. A discovery cohort of about a hundred patients, approximately 44 with Graves' ophthalmopathy and approximately 57 with stable Graves' hyperthyroidism, was used to find distinguishing TCR V-J signatures. The 100 discovery patients were randomly divided into training and test sets at a 7:3 ratio. The paper describes TCR Vbeta CDR3 sequencing of 135 peripheral blood samples, made up of under 50 ophthalmopathy patients, approximately 73 hyperthyroidism patients and 17 progressor patients. Whether ophthalmopathy could be predicted prospectively was tested in an independent validation cohort made up of roughly 20 hyperthyroidism patients plus 17 patients who later progressed to ophthalmopathy. Overall study outcomes, separate from this receptor: During validation, the model predicted progression to ophthalmopathy a median of approximately 6.5 months ahead of onset, with around 71% sensitivity and 72% to 85% specificity. Most expanded thyroid clonotypes (frequency above 0.001) were also detected in blood, a finding suggesting that blood repertoires may reflect thyroid immune responses. A model built on a 13 V-J signature distinguished ophthalmopathy from stable hyperthyroidism, reaching around 87% sensitivity and under 84% specificity in cross-validation and 80%/75% in testing. No statistical method was used to fix the sample size in advance, and group allocation was not hidden from the investigators.

A remark on this clonotype: Its antigen is unknown. No much larger clonotype is one base removed from it; base qualities were not supplied.

TCR beta CDR3 regions were amplified from RNA transcripts. For the first round of RT-PCR on the TCR CDR3, the HTBI primer set was used together with the Qiagen OneStep RT-PCR kit. Libraries were constructed in a second round of multiplex PCR, after which size selection and purification were carried out. Sequencing of the libraries was done on an Illumina HiSeq2000 using paired-end 100 bp reads. Per the source publication's procedure: SOAPnuke was used to process the raw data, throwing out any read that contained adapters or uncalled bases, had a mean Phred below 15, or lacked an exact constant-primer or identifier match. High-quality paired reads were merged using COPE v1.2.5, and each unique nucleotide sequence was defined as a clonotype. MiTCR v1.1 was used to align the clonotypes against IMGT TRBV, TRBD and TRBJ reference segments. The analysis included only V-J combinations with a frequency above 0.0001, which together covered roughly 99% of the repertoires. A TCS score was defined as the ratio of F50 (clonal expansion) to E x V (chaos), with BLOSUM62-based TCRdist applied between CDR3 peptides within each V-J. Welch's t-statistics and random forest reduced around 550 V-J features to about 12, which were used in a naive Bayes classifier (R e1071). TCRdb cleaned the public reads at Q25 with fastp, built clones with MiXCR and kept in-frame beta chains. When rows share a CDR3 protein, they turn into one entry using the most common DNA and genes. TCRdb assigned the V and J calls; the authors' analysis was not used. Present in this sample are 600,000 or so distinct CDR3 sequences, around 13% of which were seen just once. The leading ten clones occupy around 12% of the sample.

The CDR3 starts with the cysteine, ends with the phenylalanine, and has 15 residues. Only the CDR3 DNA stays, 45 bases, in frame from base 1. Trimmed from V: 3 bases; trimmed from J: 1 base; junction bases lacking a gene match: 6. CDR1 and CDR2 were assigned from the germline V gene (reference sequence) as DFQATT and SNEGSKA. Moderately to severely active disease, a Clinical Activity Score of at least 3, a NOSPECS grade of at least 4, and a duration under 3 months were present in ophthalmopathy patients. Exclusion was applied to patients with uncontrolled infections, other autoimmune diseases, pregnancy or lactation. Clinical symptoms, serum thyroxine and TRAb, thyroid ultrasound, and orbital computed tomography formed the basis for the diagnoses. PBMCs were separated from about 10 ml of fresh peripheral blood using Ficoll-Paque density gradient centrifugation. Total RNA was extracted with Trizol reagent, and quality was checked on an Agilent 2100 Bioanalyzer.

The specimen sequenced was blood. This TCR derives from a woman aged 50 to 60 with Graves' ophthalmopathy. The chain uses TRBV20-1 and TRBJ1-5, with 7 bases in between that match TRBD1. The CDR3 loop reads CSASNRGWSNQPQHF. The DNA sequence is as follows: TGCAGTGCTAGTAACAGGGGTTGGAGCAATCAGCCCCAGCATTTT.